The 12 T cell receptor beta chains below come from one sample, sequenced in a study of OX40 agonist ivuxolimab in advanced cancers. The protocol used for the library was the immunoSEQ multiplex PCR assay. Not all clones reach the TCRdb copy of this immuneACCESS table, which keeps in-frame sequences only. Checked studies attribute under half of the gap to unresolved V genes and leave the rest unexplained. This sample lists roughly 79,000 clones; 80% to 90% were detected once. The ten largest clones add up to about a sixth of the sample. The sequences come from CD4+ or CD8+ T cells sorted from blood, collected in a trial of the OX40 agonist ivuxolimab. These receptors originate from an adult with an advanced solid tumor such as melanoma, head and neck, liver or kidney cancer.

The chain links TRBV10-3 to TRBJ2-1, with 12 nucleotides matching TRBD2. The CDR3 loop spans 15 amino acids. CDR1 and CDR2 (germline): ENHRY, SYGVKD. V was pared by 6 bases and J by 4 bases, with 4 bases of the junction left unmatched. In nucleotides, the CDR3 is TGTGCCATCAGCGCCGGGACTAGCGGGTACAATGAGCAGTTCTTC. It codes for CAISAGTSGYNEQFF.

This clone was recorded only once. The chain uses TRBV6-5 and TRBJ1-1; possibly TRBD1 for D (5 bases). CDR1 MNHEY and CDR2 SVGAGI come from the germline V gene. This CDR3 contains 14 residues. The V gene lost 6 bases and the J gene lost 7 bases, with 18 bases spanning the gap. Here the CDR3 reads CASSRAAGFSEAFF. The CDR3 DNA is TGTGCCAGCAGCCGTGCGGCAGGGTTCAGTGAAGCTTTCTTT.

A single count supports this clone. Here the CDR3 DNA reads TGTGCCAGCAGCCCGGACCGGAACAGCGGCGATGAAAAACTGTTTTTT. The encoded protein is CASSPDRNSGDEKLFF. V gene TRBV7-9 combines with J gene TRBJ1-4, with no clear D. The CDR3 runs 16 residues. V lost 5 bases and J 6 bases, leaving 19 bases between the germline ends. Looked up from germline, CDR1 is SEHNR and CDR2 is FQNEAQ (reference sequence).

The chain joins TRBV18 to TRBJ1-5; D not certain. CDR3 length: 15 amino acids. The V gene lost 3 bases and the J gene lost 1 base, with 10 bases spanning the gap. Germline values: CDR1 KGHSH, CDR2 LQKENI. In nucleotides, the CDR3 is TGTGCCAGCTCACCCGGTGAGGCAAGCAATCAGCCCCAGCATTTT. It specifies CASSPGEASNQPQHF.

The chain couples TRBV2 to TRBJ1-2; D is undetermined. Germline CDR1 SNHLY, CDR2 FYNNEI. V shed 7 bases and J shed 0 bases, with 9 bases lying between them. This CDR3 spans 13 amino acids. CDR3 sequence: CASTPMTNYGYTF. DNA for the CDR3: TGTGCCAGCACCCCTATGACTAACTATGGCTACACCTTC.

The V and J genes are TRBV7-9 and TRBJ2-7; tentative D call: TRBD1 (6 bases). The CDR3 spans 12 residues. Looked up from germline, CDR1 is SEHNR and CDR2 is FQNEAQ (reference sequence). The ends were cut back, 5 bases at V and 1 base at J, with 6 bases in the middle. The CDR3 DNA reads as TGTGCCAGCAGCCAGGGGTCCTACGAGCAGTACTTC. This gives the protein CASSQGSYEQYF.

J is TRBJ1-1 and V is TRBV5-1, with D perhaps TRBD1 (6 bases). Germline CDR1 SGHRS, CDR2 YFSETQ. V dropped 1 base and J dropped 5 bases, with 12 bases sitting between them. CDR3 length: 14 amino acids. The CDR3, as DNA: TGCGCCAGCAGCTTGAGGCAGGGGCAGACTGAAGCTTTCTTT. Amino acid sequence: CASSLRQGQTEAFF. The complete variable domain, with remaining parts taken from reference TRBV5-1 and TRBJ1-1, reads KAGVTQTPRYLIKTRGQQVTLSCSPISGHRSVSWYQQTPGQGLQFLFEYFSETQRNKGNFPGRFSGRQFSNSRSEMNVSTLELGDSALYLCASSLRQGQTEAFFGQGTRLTVV.

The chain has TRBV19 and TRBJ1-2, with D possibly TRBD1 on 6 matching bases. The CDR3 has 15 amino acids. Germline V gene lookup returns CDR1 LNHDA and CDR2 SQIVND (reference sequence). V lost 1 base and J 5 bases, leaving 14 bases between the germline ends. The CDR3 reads CASSIARDTAYGYTF. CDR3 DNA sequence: TGTGCCAGTAGTATAGCCCGGGACACCGCGTATGGCTACACCTTC.

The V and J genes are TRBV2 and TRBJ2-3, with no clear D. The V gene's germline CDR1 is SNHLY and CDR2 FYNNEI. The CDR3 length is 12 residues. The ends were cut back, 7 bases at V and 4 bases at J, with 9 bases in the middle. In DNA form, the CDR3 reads TGTGCCAGCAAGCAGGCGCCAGATACGCAGTATTTT. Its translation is CASKQAPDTQYF.

This chain's CDR3 is CASSNRASGQETQYF. For the CDR3, the DNA is TGTGCCAGCAGTAATAGGGCTAGCGGACAAGAGACCCAGTACTTC. The V and J genes are TRBV2 and TRBJ2-5; 7 nucleotides agree with TRBD2. The ends lost 5 bases at V and 2 bases at J; junction bases unmatched: 8. The CDR3 covers 15 residues. Germline values: CDR1 SNHLY, CDR2 FYNNEI.

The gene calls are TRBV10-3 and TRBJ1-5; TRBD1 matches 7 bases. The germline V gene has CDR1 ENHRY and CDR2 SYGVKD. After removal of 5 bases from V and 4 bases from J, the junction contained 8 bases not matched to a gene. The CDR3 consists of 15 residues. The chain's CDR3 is CAISRRQGPNQPQHF. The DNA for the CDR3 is TGTGCCATCAGTCGACGACAGGGCCCTAATCAGCCCCAGCATTTT.

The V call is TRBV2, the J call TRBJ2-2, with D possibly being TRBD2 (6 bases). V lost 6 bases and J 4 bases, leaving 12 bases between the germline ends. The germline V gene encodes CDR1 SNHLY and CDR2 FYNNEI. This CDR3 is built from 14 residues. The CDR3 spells CASRGGVTTGELFF. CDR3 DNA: TGTGCCAGCAGGGGGGGAGTGACCACCGGGGAGCTGTTTTTT.